A single sample gave rise to the 19 T cell receptor beta chains below, sequenced in a study of blood T cells in healthy people across ages. Combining a sample-barcoded 5' primer with a J-beta primer mix, a second PCR ran for 7 to 11 cycles. TCRdb independently ran MiXCR on the 5' RACE reads; one entry per CDR3 protein. Of 850,000 to 950,000 distinct CDR3 sequences listed, 29% were seen once; the top ten hold about 18%. Sequences were obtained from blood. These receptors all stem from a woman aged 80 or over in good health.

V and J are TRBV12-3 or TRBV12-4 and TRBJ2-4; 9 bases match TRBD1. TRBJ2-7 explains the end of the DNA better; the J call may be wrong. The CDR3 length is 17 residues. The CDR3 DNA sequence: TGTGCCAGCAGTTTAGGACCGCGACAGGGGGGATCCTACGAGCAGTACTTC. It specifies CASSLGPRQGGSYEQYF.

About this clonotype itself: A read error may produce the germline difference seen at one junction end. J is TRBJ2-4 and V is TRBV7-9; maybe TRBD1 (6 bases). The germline V gene encodes CDR1 SEHNR and CDR2 FQNEAQ (reference sequence). There are 14 residues in the CDR3. The CDR3, as DNA: TGTGCCGGCAGGGGCCAGGGAGCCAAAAACATTCAGTACTTC. Encoded protein: CAGRGQGAKNIQYF.

There are many counts of this clonotype. Relative to the germline gene, one junction end is altered; a read error may explain this. The V call is TRBV6-2 or TRBV6-3, the J call TRBJ2-5; D may be TRBD2 (5 bases). Germline V gene data show CDR1 as MNHEY and CDR2 as SVGEGT. The CDR3 totals 17 residues. CDR3 nucleotides: TGTGCCGGCAGCGGCGGGCGATCGGCCAGAGGATATGGGACCCAGTACTTC. It encodes CAGSGGRSARGYGTQYF.

This clonotype has a single count. It may be a read error: a sequence one base away is much more abundant. A read error is likely, as this CDR3 ends without the conserved phenylalanine or tryptophan. J is TRBJ2-5 and V is TRBV10-1, with D maybe TRBD2 (5 bases). CDR3 length: 14 residues. V shed 2 bases and J shed 2 bases, with 9 bases lying between them. Germline V gene lookup returns CDR1 WNHNN and CDR2 SYGVQD (reference sequence). The CDR3 here is CASSEPGMQETQYV. The CDR3 DNA reads TGCGCCAGCAGTGAGCCCGGGATGCAAGAGACCCAGTACGTC.

This clonotype was observed at least ten times. The genes are TRBV20-1 and TRBJ2-6, with D perhaps TRBD1 or TRBD2 (5 bases each). The CDR3 extends over 17 amino acids. The V and J ends lost 0 bases and 5 bases respectively, with 17 bases between them. Germline V CDR1 and CDR2: DFQATT, SNEGSKA (reference sequence). CDR3 region: CSARDGGTGGWANVLTF. CDR3 nucleotide sequence: TGCAGTGCTAGAGATGGTGGGACCGGCGGTTGGGCCAACGTCCTGACTTTC.

This sequence joins TRBV19 and TRBJ2-3; D is unresolved. With 6 bases removed from V and 0 bases from J, the gap between germline ends came to 7 bases. This CDR3 comprises 13 residues. Germline CDR1 LNHDA, CDR2 SQIVND (reference sequence). Here the CDR3 DNA reads TGTGCCAGTAGGAAGCCTAGCACAGATACGCAGTATTTT. Residues: CASRKPSTDTQYF.

This clonotype was recorded many times. The chain is built from TRBV7-2 and TRBJ1-4; TRBD1 might be the D (5 bases). Trimming left V 1 base short and J 9 bases short, with 12 bases between. This CDR3 is built from 14 residues. Germline V gene sequence: CDR1 SGHTA, CDR2 FQGNSA. The CDR3 here is CASSLVGEFKKLFF. CDR3 sequence (DNA): TGTGCCAGCAGCTTAGTGGGGGAGTTTAAAAAACTGTTTTTT.

This clonotype has more than one count but fewer than ten. The V gene is TRBV6-2 or TRBV6-3, the J gene TRBJ1-5; the match to TRBD1 covers 7 bases. This CDR3 has 15 amino acids. Germline loops: CDR1 MNHEY, CDR2 SVGEGT. V lost 2 bases, J lost 7 bases, and 8 bases stayed unmatched. The CDR3 reads CASSYRQGTNQPQHF. The CDR3 bases are TGTGCCAGCAGTTACCGACAGGGAACCAACCAGCCCCAGCATTTT.

To note about this clonotype: This may stem from a read error, because a much larger clone lies one nucleotide away. V and J are TRBV9 and TRBJ2-1, with a weak D call TRBD1 (6 bases). CDR3 length: 16 amino acids. CDR1 and CDR2 from the germline V gene are SGDLS and YYNGEE. In DNA form, the CDR3 reads TGTGCCAGCAGCGTAGGGAGCAGGGGCACCTACAATGAGCGGTTCTTC. Translation gives CASSVGSRGTYNERFF.

This clonotype was observed many times. The chain combines TRBV5-4 with TRBJ2-7, with 7 bases identical to TRBD1. CDR1 SGHNT and CDR2 YYREEE come from the germline V gene (reference sequence). The CDR3 is made up of 13 amino acids. V lost 9 bases, J lost 1 base, and 7 bases stayed unmatched. The CDR3 DNA reads TGTGCCATATCGGGACAGATGTCCTACGAGCAGTACTTC. Protein sequence: CAISGQMSYEQYF. Full variable domain (missing parts from reference TRBV5-4 and TRBJ2-7): ETGVTQSPTHLIKTRGQQVTLRCSSQSGHNTVSWYQQALGQGPQFIFQYYREEENGRGNFPPRFSGLQFPNYSSELNVNALELDDSALYLCAISGQMSYEQYFGPGTRLTVT.

As concerns this clonotype: Being one base from a much bigger clone, this may be a read error. The rearrangement links TRBV27 to TRBJ2-3, with D tentatively TRBD2 (5 bases). Germline V gene data show CDR1 as MNHEY and CDR2 as SMNVEV (reference sequence). The CDR3 has 16 amino acids. CDR3 region: CASSLSALGSTDAQYF. CDR3 in DNA: TGTGCCAGCAGTTTATCGGCACTAGGTAGCACAGATGCGCAGTATTTT.

This clonotype has a handful of counts. This may arise from a read error, as a much more abundant clone is one base away. The chain employs TRBV25-1 and TRBJ2-5; TRBD1 aligns across 8 bases. CDR3 length equals 16 residues. Trimming took 8 bases from V and 11 from J; bases not matched to a gene: 22. Germline CDR1 reads MGHDK; CDR2 reads SYGVNS. The CDR3 DNA follows: TGTGCCAGCTCCAATAGGGCCGGGACAGGAGGTAATGAGCAGTACTTC. As protein: CASSNRAGTGGNEQYF.

This clonotype was counted a few times. The rearrangement uses TRBV11-2 and TRBJ1-5, with 7 bases identical to TRBD1. The CDR3 contains 17 residues. Germline V CDR1 and CDR2: SGHAT, FQNNGV. V dropped 0 bases and J dropped 6; count of bases not matched to a gene: 11. The CDR3, as DNA: TGTGCCAGCAGCTTAGATTCACAGGGGCTGGCCGGTCAGCCCCAGCATTTT. This sequence encodes CASSLDSQGLAGQPQHF. The full variable domain, in which reference TRBV11-2 and TRBJ1-5 provide the parts outside the CDR3, is EAGVAQSPRYKIIEKRQSVAFWCNPISGHATLYWYQQILGQGPKLLIQFQNNGVVDDSQLPKDRFSAERLKGVDSTLKIQPAKLEDSAVYLCASSLDSQGLAGQPQHFGDGTRLSIL.

This clonotype was counted many times. V usage is TRBV7-9 and J usage is TRBJ2-1; D perhaps matches TRBD2 (6 bases). CDR3 length: 13 residues. From germline, CDR1 is SEHNR and CDR2 FQNEAQ (reference sequence). The V and J ends lost 3 bases and 6 bases respectively, with 9 bases between them. CDR3 protein: CASSFSGANEQFF. Written as DNA, the CDR3 is TGTGCCAGCAGCTTTTCGGGAGCCAATGAGCAGTTCTTC.

A remark on this clonotype: Its ends do not fully match the called genes, so a read error is possible. V usage is TRBV7-9 and J usage is TRBJ2-3, with D perhaps matching TRBD2 (5 bases). CDR1 is SEHNR and CDR2 is FQNEAQ in the germline V gene (reference sequence). This CDR3 is built from 14 residues. The CDR3 region has the DNA TGTGCCAGCAGCTTCCGCGGGTCCACAGATAAGCAGTATTTT. Its translation: CASSFRGSTDKQYF. Supplemented by reference TRBV7-9 and TRBJ2-3, the full variable domain reads DTGVSQNPRHKITKRGQNVTFRCDPISEHNRLYWYRQTLGQGPEFLTYFQNEAQLEKSRLLSDRFSAERPKGSFSTLEIQRTEQGDSAMYLCASSFRGSTDKQYFGPGTRLTVL.

Comments on this clonotype: This may stem from a read error, because a much larger clone lies one nucleotide away. The chain has TRBV5-5 and TRBJ2-1; 7 bases are a match to TRBD2. This CDR3 comprises 15 residues. The germline V gene has CDR1 SGHKS and CDR2 YYEKEE (reference sequence). Here the CDR3 DNA reads TGTGCCTCGCAACTACGGGGGGACGGGTACAATGAGCGGTTCTTC. Translated: CASQLRGDGYNERFF.

A few counts support this clonotype. The V and J genes are TRBV3-1 and TRBJ1-2; TRBD1 agrees at 8 bases. Per the germline V gene, CDR1 is LGHDT and CDR2 is YNNKEL (reference sequence). The CDR3 spans 15 residues. The junction had 8 bases not matched to a gene; V was cut back by 0 bases and J by 8 bases. The CDR3: CASSQDSGGYWGYTF. CDR3 nucleotide sequence: TGTGCCAGCAGCCAAGATTCAGGGGGCTATTGGGGCTACACCTTC.

Turning to this clonotype: A much more abundant neighbour one base away suggests this may be a read error. The gene calls are TRBV4-1 and TRBJ1-1, with a weak D call TRBD1 (6 bases). This CDR3 has 15 residues. From germline, CDR1 is MGHRA and CDR2 YSYEKL. The V gene lost 1 base and the J gene lost 4 bases, with 13 bases spanning the gap. CDR3 bases: TGCGCCAGCAGCCAAGCAGCGGGGGCTTGCACTGAAGCTTTCTTT. Protein sequence: CASSQAAGACTEAFF.

This clonotype has just a few counts. V gene TRBV18 combines with J gene TRBJ1-2, with D unresolved. CDR1 and CDR2 (germline): KGHSH, LQKENI. Trimming left V 3 bases short and J 7 bases short, with 12 bases between. The CDR3 totals 13 residues. The CDR3 reads CASSPGKDLGYTF. The DNA for the CDR3 is TGTGCCAGCTCACCCGGTAAAGATCTTGGCTACACCTTC. Together with reference TRBV18 and TRBJ1-2, the CDR3 gives the full variable domain: NAGVMQNPRHLVRRRGQEARLRCSPMKGHSHVYWYRQLPEEGLKFMVYLQKENIIDESGMPKERFSAEFPKEGPSILRIQQVVRGDSAAYFCASSPGKDLGYTFGSGTRLTVV.